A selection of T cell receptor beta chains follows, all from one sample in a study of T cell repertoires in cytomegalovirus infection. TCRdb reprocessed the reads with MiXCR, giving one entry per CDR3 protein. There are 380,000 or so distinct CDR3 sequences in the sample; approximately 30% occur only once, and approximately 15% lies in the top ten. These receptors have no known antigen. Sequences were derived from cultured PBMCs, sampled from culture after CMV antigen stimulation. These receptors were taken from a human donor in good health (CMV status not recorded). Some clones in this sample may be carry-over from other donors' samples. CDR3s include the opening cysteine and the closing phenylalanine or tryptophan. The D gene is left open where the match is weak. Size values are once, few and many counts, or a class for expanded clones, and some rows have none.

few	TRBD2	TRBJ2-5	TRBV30	TGTGCCTGGGCTAGCGGGAGCGGGGAGACCCAGTACTTC	CAWASGSGETQYF
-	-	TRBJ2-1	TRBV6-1	TGTGCCAGCAGGCGCGATACCGCCACCTTAAATTACAATGAGCAGTTCTTC	CASRRDTATLNYNEQFF
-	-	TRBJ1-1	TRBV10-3	TGTGCCATCAGTGAAGAAGGTGGGAGTAGTTATATGAACACTGAAGCTTTCTTT	CAISEEGGSSYMNTEAFF
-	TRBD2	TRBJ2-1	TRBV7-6	TGTGCCAGCAGCCTTGGGACTAGCGGGATCGATGAGCAGTTCTTC	CASSLGTSGIDEQFF
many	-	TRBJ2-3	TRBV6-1	TGTGCCAGCAGGAAAGAGATGGGCACAGATACGCAGTATTTT	CASRKEMGTDTQYF
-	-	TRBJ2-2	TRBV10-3	TGTGCCATCGGGACGGCGAACACCGGGGAGCTGTTTTTT	CAIGTANTGELFF
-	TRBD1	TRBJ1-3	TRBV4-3	TGCGCCAGCAGCCAAGATACAGGGGCGAAAAACACCATATATTTT	CASSQDTGAKNTIYF
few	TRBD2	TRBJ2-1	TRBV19	TGTGCCAGTAGGGGTTATACTAGCGGATACAATGAGCAGTTCTTC	CASRGYTSGYNEQFF
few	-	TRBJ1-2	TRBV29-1	TGCAGCGTTGAAGAGGGCAGATCCTATGGCTACACCTTC	CSVEEGRSYGYTF
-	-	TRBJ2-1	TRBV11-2	TGTGCCAGCAGCCGGGACGCCGGCAATGAGCAGTTCTTC	CASSRDAGNEQFF
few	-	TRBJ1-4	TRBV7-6	TGTGCCAGCAGCCCCACTACAGTTGCAACTAATGAAAAACTGTTTTTT	CASSPTTVATNEKLFF
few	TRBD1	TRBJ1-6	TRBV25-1	TGTGCCAGCAGGACACACGGGACAGGGCGTCGGTCACCCCTCCACTTT	CASRTHGTGRRSPLHF
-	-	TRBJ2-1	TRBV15	TGTGCCACCAGCAGAGGTGGTAGCTCGGCTGAGCAGTTCTTC	CATSRGGSSAEQFF
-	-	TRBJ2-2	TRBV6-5	TGTGCCGGACAAAATGGGGCAATGACCGGGGAGCTGTTTTTT	CAGQNGAMTGELFF
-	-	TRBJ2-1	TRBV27	TGTGCCAGCGGGGGTGGAGGGCCGAGGAATGAGCAGTTCTTC	CASGGGGPRNEQFF
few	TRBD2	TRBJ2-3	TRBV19	TGTGCCAGTAGTTGGAGCCCCGGACTAGCGGCTAGCACAGATACGCAGTATTTT	CASSWSPGLAASTDTQYF
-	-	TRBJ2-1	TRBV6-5	TGTGCCAGCAGTTACGGACCCACCCCAGGCAATGAGCAGTTCTTC	CASSYGPTPGNEQFF
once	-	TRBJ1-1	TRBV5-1	TGCGCCAGCAGCAACCAGGGTTTCACTGAAGCTTTCTTT	CASSNQGFTEAFF
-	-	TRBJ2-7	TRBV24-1	TGTGCCACCAGTGGGACGGGAAACTACGAGCAGTACTTC	CATSGTGNYEQYF
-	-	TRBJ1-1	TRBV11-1	TGTGCCAGCAGCTTAGGGGAAGGAAGGGGGACTGAAGCTTTCTTT	CASSLGEGRGTEAFF
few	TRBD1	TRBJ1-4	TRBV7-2	TGTGCCAGCAGCGTCCGGACAGGGATAAATGAAAAACTGTTTTTT	CASSVRTGINEKLFF
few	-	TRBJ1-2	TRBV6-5	TGTGCCAGCAGTTACTCGGCCGCTACTAACTATGGCTACACCTTC	CASSYSAATNYGYTF
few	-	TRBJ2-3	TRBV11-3	TGTGCCAGCAGCTTAGATCCCGCGGCAGATACGCAGTATTTT	CASSLDPAADTQYF
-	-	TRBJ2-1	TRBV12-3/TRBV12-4	TGTGCCAGCAGCCAAGAGGGATGGGGCGTTTCGTACAATGAGCAGTTCTTC	CASSQEGWGVSYNEQFF
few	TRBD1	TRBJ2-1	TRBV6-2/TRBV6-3	TGTGCCAGCAGGCCACAGGGGGGAGGGCAGTTCTTC	CASRPQGGGQFF
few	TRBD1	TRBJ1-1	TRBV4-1	TGCGCCAGCACCCAGGGGCCAGGGGGCACTGAAGCTTTCTTT	CASTQGPGGTEAFF
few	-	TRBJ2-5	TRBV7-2	TGTGCCACCGGCGGGGCCAGTTGGTCAGAGACCCAGTACTTC	CATGGASWSETQYF
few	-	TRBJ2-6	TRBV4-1	TGCGCCAGCAGCCAAGATCGAGTTGGACCACTCTCTGGGGCCAACGTCCTGACTTTC	CASSQDRVGPLSGANVLTF
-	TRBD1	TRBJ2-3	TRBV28	TGTGCCAGCAGTCCCCCGACAGGGGGTCGGGCAGATACGCAGTATTTT	CASSPPTGGRADTQYF
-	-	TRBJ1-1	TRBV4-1	TGCGCCAGCAGCCAAGAAGACATTGGGTTGTTGTACACTGAAGCTTTCTTT	CASSQEDIGLLYTEAFF
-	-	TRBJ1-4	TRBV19	TGTGCCAGTAGTATCCCGACAGGTCATAATGAAAAACTGTTTTTT	CASSIPTGHNEKLFF
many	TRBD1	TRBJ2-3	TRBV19	TGTGCCAGTAGTTTGGGACAGGGCTGGAGCACAGATACGCAGTATTTT	CASSLGQGWSTDTQYF
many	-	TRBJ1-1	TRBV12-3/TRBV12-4	TGTGCCAGCAATCGGGGCATCACTGAAGCTTTCTTT	CASNRGITEAFF
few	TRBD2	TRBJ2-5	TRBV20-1	TGCAGTCCGCCGGGGGGTCAAGAGACCCAGTACTTC	CSPPGGQETQYF
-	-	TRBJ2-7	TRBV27	TGTGCCAGCAGCCCCCTAACCGGGTTATCAAGCTCCTACGAGCAGTACTTC	CASSPLTGLSSSYEQYF
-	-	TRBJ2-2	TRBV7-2	TGTGCCAGCAGCCCTCGGGACTGGGCGGGCACCGGGGAGCTGTTTTTT	CASSPRDWAGTGELFF
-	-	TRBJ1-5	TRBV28	TGTGCCAGCAGTTTTGGGGGCGCGGGCAATCAGCCCCAGCATTTT	CASSFGGAGNQPQHF
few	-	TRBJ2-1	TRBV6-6	TGTGCCAGCAGTTACTCGACACGGGTCCAGGTCCCGCGGCCGGGTGAGCAGTTCTTC	CASSYSTRVQVPRPGEQFF
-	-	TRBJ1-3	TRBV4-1	TGCGCCAGCAGCCAAGACGGGGTATTTGGAAACACCATATATTTT	CASSQDGVFGNTIYF
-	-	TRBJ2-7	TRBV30	TGTGCCTGGAGTGCCAGCCCCTACGAGCAGTACTTC	CAWSASPYEQYF
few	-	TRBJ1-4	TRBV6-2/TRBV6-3	TGTGCCAGCAGTTCAGAACCAACTAATGAAAAACTGTTTTTT	CASSSEPTNEKLFF
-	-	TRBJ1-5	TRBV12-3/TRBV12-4	TGTGCCAGCAGTTTTAGGGGATTTGGCAATCAGCCCCAGCATTTT	CASSFRGFGNQPQHF
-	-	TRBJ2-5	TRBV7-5	-	CISVPEAQDGTPVPQETQYF
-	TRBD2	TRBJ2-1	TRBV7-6	TGTGCCAGCAGCTTAGAACCCTCGGGACTAGCGGGAGTCAATGAGCAGTTCTTC	CASSLEPSGLAGVNEQFF
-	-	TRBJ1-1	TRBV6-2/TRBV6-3	TGTGCCAGCACCTTAAAGAACACTGAAGCTTTCTTT	CASTLKNTEAFF
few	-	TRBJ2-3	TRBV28	TGTGCCAGCAGTCGGGCAGGTCCGAGGTCAGATACGCAGTATTTT	CASSRAGPRSDTQYF
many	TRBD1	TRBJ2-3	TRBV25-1	TGTGCCAGCAGTGAGGGACAGGACACAGATACGCAGTATTTT	CASSEGQDTDTQYF
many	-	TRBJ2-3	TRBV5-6	TGTGCCAGCAGCTTGGCTGCAGATACGCAGTATTTT	CASSLAADTQYF
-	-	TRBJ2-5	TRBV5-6	TGTGCCAGCAGCTTCAGAATTACAAGGTCAGGGGCGCAGACCCAGTACTTC	CASSFRITRSGAQTQYF